These 19 T cell receptor beta chains were all obtained from the same sample, sequenced in a study of shared clonotypes between healthy human individuals. Only in-frame clones appear in the TCRdb table, and some are missing; sequencing was by immunoSEQ multiplex PCR. This table holds approximately 2,000,000 clones, just under 95% found once. Terminally differentiated effector memory CD45RA+ cells were excluded from the naive CD8 cells, which were CD45RO-negative and positively selected for CCR7. The sample taken for sequencing was naive CD8+ T cells from PBMCs. These receptors originate from a man younger than 35 in good health. Some clones in this sample may be carry-over from other donors' samples.

The V gene is TRBV6-6, the J gene TRBJ2-5; D is possibly TRBD2 (6 bases). Germline CDR1 MNHNY, CDR2 SVGAGI (reference sequence). This CDR3 is 14 amino acids long. V gave up 7 bases and J gave up 3 bases, with 15 bases separating them. The CDR3 bases are TGTGCCAGCAAGATACTAGCAGCCGAAGAGACCCAGTACTTC. Translation gives CASKILAAEETQYF.

The chain employs TRBV7-6 and TRBJ2-7; weak D call: TRBD1 (6 bases). CDR3 length: 14 residues. Germline V CDR1 and CDR2: SGHVS, FNYEAQ. Trimming cost V 4 bases and J 0 bases, with 10 bases left between them. CDR3 coding DNA: TGTGCCAGCAGCTCAGGGGAGAGCTCCTACGAGCAGTACTTC. Translated, it gives CASSSGESSYEQYF.

The table lists this clone with a count of one. V is TRBV1 and J is TRBJ2-2; the tabulated D call, TRBD1, remains unverified against the DNA. TRBV1 constitutes a pseudogene. This CDR3 is 17 amino acids long. The DNA of the CDR3 is TGCACCAGCAGCCATGACAGGGGGCGCAGGCCTTGCGGGGAGCTGTTTTTT. Translated, it gives CTSSHDRGRRPCGELFF.

V and J are TRBV6-5 and TRBJ1-2; D is possibly TRBD1 (6 bases). The V end lost 0 bases, the J end lost 4 bases, and 15 bases lay between the germline ends. Per the germline V gene, CDR1 is MNHEY and CDR2 is SVGAGI. The CDR3 loop spans 16 amino acids. For the CDR3, the DNA is TGTGCCAGCAGTTACTCGAAGATCACAGGGAGCTATGGCTACACCTTC. This gives the protein CASSYSKITGSYGYTF.

The CDR3 region is CASTSTGANEKLFF. DNA for the CDR3: TGTGCCAGCACCTCGACAGGGGCTAATGAAAAACTGTTTTTT. The genes are TRBV9 and TRBJ1-4, with 8 bases lining up with TRBD1. CDR1 and CDR2 (germline): SGDLS, YYNGEE. The junction had 4 bases not matched to a gene; V was cut back by 6 bases and J by 3 bases. CDR3 length equals 14 residues.

This sequence joins TRBV7-9 and TRBJ2-3; TRBD1 might be the D (5 bases). V lost 4 bases and J 3 bases, leaving 14 bases between the germline ends. Germline CDR1 and CDR2: SEHNR and FQNEAQ (reference sequence). The CDR3 runs 15 residues. The CDR3 reads CASSSRGRATDTQYF. The CDR3 bases are TGTGCCAGCAGCTCTAGGGGCAGGGCAACAGATACGCAGTATTTT.

The chain has TRBV25-1 and TRBJ1-2; 8 bases are a match to TRBD1. The CDR3 runs 13 residues. Trimming cost V 6 bases and J 8 bases; bases outside gene matches: 8. From germline, CDR1 is MGHDK and CDR2 SYGVNS. The CDR3 here is CASRGGRGQGYTF. The CDR3 coding sequence is TGTGCCAGCAGGGGGGGCAGGGGGCAAGGCTACACCTTC.

This clone appeared a few times. V is TRBV10-1 and J is TRBJ1-1; a possible D gene is TRBD1 (5 bases). The germline gives CDR1 WNHNN, CDR2 SYGVQD (reference sequence). CDR3 length: 15 residues. V lost 3 bases and J lost 2, with 13 bases in between. The CDR3 DNA is TGCGCCAGCAGTGAACTCAGGGACGTTAACACTGAAGCTTTCTTT. Its translation: CASSELRDVNTEAFF.

Concerning this clone: Since a much larger clone is just one base distant, this may be a read error. The same CDR3 arises from other DNA sequences in this sample as well. V usage is TRBV5-6 and J usage is TRBJ2-7; no definite D call. The CDR3 sequence is 11 residues long. Trimming shortened V by 2 bases and J by 5 bases, and 5 bases separated the two germline ends. Germline values: CDR1 SGHDT, CDR2 YYEEEE. CDR3 residues: CASSLGHEQYF. DNA for the CDR3: TGTGCCAGCAGCTTAGGCCACGAGCAGTACTTC. Drawing the rest from reference TRBV5-6 and TRBJ2-7, the complete variable domain is DAGVTQSPTHLIKTRGQQVTLRCSPKSGHDTVSWYQQALGQGPQFIFQYYEEEERQRGNFPDRFSGHQFPNYSSELNVNALLLGDSALYLCASSLGHEQYFGPGTRLTVT.

This chain uses TRBV27 with TRBJ2-5, with D possibly being TRBD1 (6 bases). The CDR3 is 13 residues long. V was pared by 8 bases and J by 6 bases, with 16 bases between. Per the germline V gene, CDR1 is MNHEY and CDR2 is SMNVEV (reference sequence). The DNA for the CDR3 is TGTGCCAGCCTGGACAGATCGCTGAAGACCCAGTACTTC. The encoded protein is CASLDRSLKTQYF.

The chain is built from TRBV27 and TRBJ2-4, with 8 bases that match TRBD1. CDR1 and CDR2 from the germline V gene are MNHEY and SMNVEV (reference sequence). CDR3 size: 14 residues. Trimming removed 5 bases from V and 8 bases from J; junction bases left unmatched: 8. The chain's CDR3 is CASSMWDRRDIQYF. The DNA of the CDR3 is TGTGCCAGCAGTATGTGGGACAGGAGGGACATTCAGTACTTC.

The rearrangement links TRBV9 to TRBJ2-1, with 10 bases that match TRBD2. The CDR3 extends over 16 amino acids. With V trimmed by 2 bases and J by 8 bases, 10 bases remained unmatched. The germline V gene has CDR1 SGDLS and CDR2 YYNGEE. DNA for the CDR3: TGTGCCAGCAGCGTCCGGCCTAGCGGGAGTTCCGATGAGCAGTTCTTC. It specifies CASSVRPSGSSDEQFF.

This rearrangement joins TRBV5-1 to TRBJ2-3; TRBD2 aligns across 10 bases. The CDR3 sequence is 19 residues long. The V and J ends lost 0 bases and 6 bases, in that order; junction bases with no gene match: 16. Germline CDR1 and CDR2: SGHRS and YFSETQ. CDR3 in amino acids: CASSLARLVAGGTADTQYF. The CDR3 DNA is TGCGCCAGCAGCTTGGCCAGACTGGTAGCGGGAGGCACCGCGGATACGCAGTATTTT.

The chain combines TRBV28 with TRBJ1-5; possibly TRBD1 for D (5 bases). The CDR3 covers 15 residues. V dropped 2 bases and J dropped 3 bases, with 11 bases sitting between them. Germline assignment: CDR1 MDHEN and CDR2 SYDVKM. The CDR3 loop reads CASSLGGTYNQPQHF. The CDR3 nucleotides read TGTGCCAGCAGTTTAGGGGGTACCTACAATCAGCCCCAGCATTTT.

The CDR3 reads CAWSEDRAISNQPQHF. As DNA, the CDR3 is TGTGCCTGGAGTGAGGACAGGGCCATTAGCAATCAGCCCCAGCATTTT. The gene calls are TRBV30 and TRBJ1-5; 8 bases line up with TRBD1. The germline V gene encodes CDR1 GTSNPN and CDR2 SVGIG (reference sequence). The CDR3 contains 16 residues. V shed 1 base, J shed 0 bases, and the junction held 5 bases outside the gene matches. Filled out from reference TRBV30 and TRBJ1-5, the complete variable domain reads SQTIHQWPATLVQPVGSPLSLECTVEGTSNPNLYWYRQAAGRGLQLLFYSVGIGQISSEVPQNLSASRPQDRQFILSSKKLLLSDSGFYLCAWSEDRAISNQPQHFGDGTRLSIL.

V gene TRBV11-2 combines with J gene TRBJ2-1; no definite D call. This CDR3 comprises 15 residues. Germline CDR1 is SGHAT and CDR2 is FQNNGV. V was shortened by 3 bases and J by 6 bases, with 15 bases between the two germline ends. The CDR3 loop reads CASSFEYGPRNEQFF. CDR3 nucleotide sequence: TGTGCCAGCAGCTTTGAGTACGGACCGCGCAATGAGCAGTTCTTC.

This rearrangement joins TRBV9 to TRBJ2-7; 9 nucleotides agree with TRBD2. The CDR3 has 15 residues. Unmatched junction bases numbered 6, after V lost 0 bases and J lost 5 bases. Per the germline V gene, CDR1 is SGDLS and CDR2 is YYNGEE. The CDR3 loop reads CASSVGLAASHEQYF. CDR3 nucleotide sequence: TGTGCCAGCAGCGTAGGACTAGCGGCTTCCCACGAGCAGTACTTC.

J is TRBJ2-1 and V is TRBV29-1; possible D gene TRBD2, 6 bases. The germline V and J ends were trimmed by 7 bases and 0 bases, with 13 bases remaining between them. CDR1 is SQVTM, CDR2 ANQGSEA, per germline. The CDR3 is made up of 14 amino acids. CDR3: CSGKRAYSYNEQFF. The CDR3 coding sequence is TGCAGCGGAAAGCGGGCCTACTCCTACAATGAGCAGTTCTTC.

This chain links TRBV7-9 with TRBJ1-1; a weak D match, TRBD1 (5 bases). The CDR3 runs 14 residues. The germline gives CDR1 SEHNR, CDR2 FQNEAQ (reference sequence). V was clipped by 1 base and J by 4 bases, with 10 bases between them. Here the CDR3 reads CASSLVSGSTEAFF. In nucleotides, the CDR3 is TGTGCCAGCAGCTTAGTTTCAGGGTCCACTGAAGCTTTCTTT.